This T cell receptor beta chain was recovered during a study of blood T cell repertoires in COVID-19. In the study overall: Spain, Italy and the United States supplied samples that represented acute and convalescent COVID-19. From T cells, B-cell-depleted T cells, or PBMCs came the material, which was cDNA or gDNA.

Source study methods: Estimated nucleated cell counts came from reference gene primer amplification. Using immunoSEQ multiplex PCR, the repertoire was profiled, and TCRdb retains in-frame clones only, with some absent. The V and J calls and clone size come from that table; D and trimming were worked out from the DNA. The sample includes roughly 250,000 clones, over 80% of them seen just once. The CDR3 spans 13 residues. Deletions cut 7 bases from V and 0 bases from J, with 7 bases between. Germline V CDR1 and CDR2: WNHNN, SYGVQD (reference sequence). The source of this sequence is a woman in her thirties or forties with acute or convalescent COVID-19. The V call is TRBV10-1, the J call TRBJ1-3; D gene uncertain. The sequencing input was peripheral blood. CDR3 sequence: CASMASSGNTIYF. For the CDR3, the DNA is TGCGCCAGCATGGCCAGCTCTGGAAACACCATATATTTT.